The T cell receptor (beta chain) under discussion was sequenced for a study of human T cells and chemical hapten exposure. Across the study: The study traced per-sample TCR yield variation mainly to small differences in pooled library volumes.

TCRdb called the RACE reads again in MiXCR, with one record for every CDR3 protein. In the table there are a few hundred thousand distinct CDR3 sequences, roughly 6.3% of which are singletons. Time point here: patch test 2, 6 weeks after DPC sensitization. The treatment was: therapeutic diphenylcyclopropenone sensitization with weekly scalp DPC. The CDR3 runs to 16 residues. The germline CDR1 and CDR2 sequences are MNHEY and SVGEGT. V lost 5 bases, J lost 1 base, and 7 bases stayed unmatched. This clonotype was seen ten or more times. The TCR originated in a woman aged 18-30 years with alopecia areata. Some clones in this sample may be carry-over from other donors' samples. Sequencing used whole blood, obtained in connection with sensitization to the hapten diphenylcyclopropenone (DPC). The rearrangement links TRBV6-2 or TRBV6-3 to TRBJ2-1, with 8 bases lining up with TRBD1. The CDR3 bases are TGTGCCAGCAGTGAATGGACAGGGAGGTCCTACAATGAGCAGTTCTTC. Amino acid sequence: CASSEWTGRSYNEQFF.